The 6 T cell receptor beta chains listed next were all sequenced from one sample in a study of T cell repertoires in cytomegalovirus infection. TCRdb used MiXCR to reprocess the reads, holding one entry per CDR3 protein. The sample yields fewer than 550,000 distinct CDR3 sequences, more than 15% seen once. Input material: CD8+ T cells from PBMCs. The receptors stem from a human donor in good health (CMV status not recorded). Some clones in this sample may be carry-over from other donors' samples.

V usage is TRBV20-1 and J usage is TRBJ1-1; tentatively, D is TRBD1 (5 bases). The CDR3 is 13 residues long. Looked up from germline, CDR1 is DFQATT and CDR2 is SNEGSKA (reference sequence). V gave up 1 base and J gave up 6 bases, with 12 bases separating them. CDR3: CSARAGLGSEAFF. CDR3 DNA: TGCAGTGCTAGAGCGGGGCTAGGATCTGAAGCTTTCTTT.

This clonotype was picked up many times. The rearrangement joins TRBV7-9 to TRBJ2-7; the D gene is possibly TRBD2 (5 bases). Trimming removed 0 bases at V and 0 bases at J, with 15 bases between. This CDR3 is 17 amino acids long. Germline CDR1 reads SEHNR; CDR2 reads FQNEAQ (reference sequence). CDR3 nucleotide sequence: TGTGCCAGCAGCTTAGCGGGGATCGGAGGACCCTCCTACGAGCAGTACTTC. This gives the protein CASSLAGIGGPSYEQYF.

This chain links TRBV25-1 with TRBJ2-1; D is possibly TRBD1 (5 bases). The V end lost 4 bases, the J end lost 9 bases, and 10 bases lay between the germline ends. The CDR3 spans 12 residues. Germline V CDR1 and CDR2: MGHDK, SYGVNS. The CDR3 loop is CASSAGASEQFF. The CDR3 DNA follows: TGTGCCAGCAGTGCTGGGGCTTCTGAGCAGTTCTTC.

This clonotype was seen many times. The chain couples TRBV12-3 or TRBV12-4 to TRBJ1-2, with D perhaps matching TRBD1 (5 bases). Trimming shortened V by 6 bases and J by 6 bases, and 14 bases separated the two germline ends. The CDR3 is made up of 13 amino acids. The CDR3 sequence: CASSSAGFDGYTF. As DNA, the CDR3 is TGTGCCAGCAGCTCCGCAGGGTTCGATGGCTACACCTTC.

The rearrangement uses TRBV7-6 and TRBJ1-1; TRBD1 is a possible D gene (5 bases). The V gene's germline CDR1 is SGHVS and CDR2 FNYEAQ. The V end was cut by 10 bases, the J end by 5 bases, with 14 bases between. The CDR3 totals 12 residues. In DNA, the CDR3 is TGTGCCATGGTGGGGGAGAAAACTGAAGCTTTCTTT. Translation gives CAMVGEKTEAFF. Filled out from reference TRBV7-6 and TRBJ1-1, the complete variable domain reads GAGVSQSPRYKVTKRGQDVALRCDPISGHVSLYWYRQALGQGPEFLTYFNYEAQQDKSGLPNDRFSAERPEGSISTLTIQRTEQRDSAMYRCAMVGEKTEAFFGQGTRLTVV.

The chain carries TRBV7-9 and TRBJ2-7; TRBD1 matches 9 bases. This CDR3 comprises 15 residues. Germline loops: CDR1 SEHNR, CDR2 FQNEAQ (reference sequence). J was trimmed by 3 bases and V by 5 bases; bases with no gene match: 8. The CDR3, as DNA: TGTGCCAGCAGCCCAGGGACAGGGAGGAACTACGAGCAGTACTTC. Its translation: CASSPGTGRNYEQYF. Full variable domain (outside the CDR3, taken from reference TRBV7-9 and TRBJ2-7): DTGVSQNPRHKITKRGQNVTFRCDPISEHNRLYWYRQTLGQGPEFLTYFQNEAQLEKSRLLSDRFSAERPKGSFSTLEIQRTEQGDSAMYLCASSPGTGRNYEQYFGPGTRLTVT.